Below are 21 T cell receptor beta chains sequenced from a single sample in a study of OX40 agonist ivuxolimab in advanced cancers. Libraries were prepared by immunoSEQ multiplex PCR; TCRdb keeps only in-frame clonotypes and omits some of them. The sample holds tens of thousands of clones, around 88% seen once. The sequencing used CD4+ or CD8+ T cells sorted from blood, collected in a trial of the OX40 agonist ivuxolimab. The receptor source for this set is an adult with an advanced solid tumor such as melanoma, head and neck, liver or kidney cancer.

The rearrangement uses TRBV20-1 and TRBJ2-1; no clear D. The CDR3 is made up of 11 amino acids. Germline loops: CDR1 DFQATT, CDR2 SNEGSKA (reference sequence). This chain's CDR3 is CTGFHNNEQFF. The DNA for the CDR3 is TGCACCGGCTTCCATAACAATGAGCAGTTCTTC.

The chain carries TRBV28 and TRBJ2-5, with 8 bases identical to TRBD1. The CDR3 is 14 residues long. Germline lookup yields CDR1 MDHEN and CDR2 SYDVKM. J lost 5 bases, V lost 6 bases, and 8 bases had no gene match. The CDR3 DNA reads as TGTGCCAGCAGCCGCAGGGGGCTGGGTGAGACCCAGTACTTC. Its protein is CASSRRGLGETQYF.

V is TRBV5-5 and J is TRBJ2-1, with D possibly matching TRBD2 (6 bases). Germline V lookup: CDR1 SGHKS, CDR2 YYEKEE (reference sequence). The CDR3 length is 14 residues. V shed 3 bases and J shed 5 bases, with 12 bases lying between them. The DNA for the CDR3 is TGTGCCAGCAGCTGGCGGGCGGGGCACAATGAGCAGTTCTTC. Translated: CASSWRAGHNEQFF.

V gene TRBV5-4 combines with J gene TRBJ1-3; possible D gene TRBD1, 6 bases. Trimming took 2 bases from V and 4 from J, leaving 10 bases between them. Germline CDR1 is SGHNT and CDR2 is YYREEE (reference sequence). This CDR3 is 14 amino acids long. The CDR3 coding sequence is TGTGCCAGCAGCTTCGGGGGGCAAGGAAACACCATATATTTT. Translating gives CASSFGGQGNTIYF.

V usage is TRBV11-2 and J usage is TRBJ2-7; 7 bases match TRBD1. The CDR3 runs 13 residues. CDR1 and CDR2 from the germline V gene are SGHAT and FQNNGV. Germline trimming cut 4 bases from V and 2 bases from J; bases unmatched to any gene: 2. The CDR3 sequence: CASSWGQTYEQYF. For the CDR3, the DNA is TGTGCCAGCAGCTGGGGACAGACCTACGAGCAGTACTTC.

The chain combines TRBV5-1 with TRBJ2-7, with TRBD1 as a possible D gene (5 bases). The germline V and J ends were trimmed by 4 bases and 5 bases, with 10 bases remaining between them. Germline V CDR1 and CDR2: SGHRS, YFSETQ. This CDR3 region has 12 residues. CDR3 nucleotides: TGCGCCAGCAGCGCTAGGGGCCACGAGCAGTACTTC. Translation: CASSARGHEQYF. Drawing the rest from reference TRBV5-1 and TRBJ2-7, the complete variable domain is KAGVTQTPRYLIKTRGQQVTLSCSPISGHRSVSWYQQTPGQGLQFLFEYFSETQRNKGNFPGRFSGRQFSNSRSEMNVSTLELGDSALYLCASSARGHEQYFGPGTRLTVT.

The chain couples TRBV18 to TRBJ2-1; TRBD1 matches 8 bases. This CDR3 has 13 amino acids. Per the germline V gene, CDR1 is KGHSH and CDR2 is LQKENI. V was pared by 6 bases and J by 3 bases, with 1 base of the junction left unmatched. CDR3: CASSGQDYNEQFF. DNA of the CDR3: TGTGCCAGCTCGGGACAGGACTACAATGAGCAGTTCTTC.

V gene TRBV6-6 combines with J gene TRBJ2-1, with D perhaps TRBD2 (6 bases). Germline assignment: CDR1 MNHNY and CDR2 SVGAGI (reference sequence). CDR3 length: 14 residues. Trimming pared 0 bases from V and 6 bases from J, leaving 9 bases between. The CDR3 protein is CASSYSTSGNEQFF. The CDR3, as DNA: TGTGCCAGCAGTTACTCGACTAGTGGCAATGAGCAGTTCTTC.

This clone is medium-sized by share. This sequence joins TRBV29-1 and TRBJ2-7; tentatively, D is TRBD2 (5 bases). Deletions cut 3 bases from V and 4 bases from J, with 10 bases between. CDR1 and CDR2 from the germline V gene are SQVTM and ANQGSEA. The CDR3 runs 12 residues. In nucleotides, the CDR3 is TGCAGCGTTGAGACCTGGAGGTACGAGCAGTACTTC. Its protein is CSVETWRYEQYF.

V usage is TRBV28 and J usage is TRBJ2-7; 9 bases map to TRBD1. Trimming cost V 5 bases and J 4 bases; bases outside gene matches: 6. The CDR3 spans 14 residues. Germline V gene data show CDR1 as MDHEN and CDR2 as SYDVKM. CDR3 in DNA: TGTGCCAGCAGTCCGTGGACAGGGGTATACGAGCAGTACTTC. Its protein is CASSPWTGVYEQYF.

The chain uses TRBV9 and TRBJ2-3; 15 nucleotides align to TRBD2. Germline assignment: CDR1 SGDLS and CDR2 YYNGEE. V lost 2 bases, J lost 1 base, and 2 bases stayed unmatched. This CDR3 is built from 17 residues. The CDR3 reads CASSVGTSGRRTDTQYF. Here the CDR3 DNA reads TGTGCCAGCAGCGTCGGGACTAGCGGGAGGCGCACAGATACGCAGTATTTT.

This chain uses TRBV9 with TRBJ2-3; TRBD2 agrees at 9 bases. The CDR3 covers 15 residues. J was trimmed by 6 bases and V by 4 bases; bases with no gene match: 9. Per the germline V gene, CDR1 is SGDLS and CDR2 is YYNGEE. The CDR3 here is CASSPGASGRDTQYF. The CDR3 nucleotides read TGTGCCAGCAGCCCAGGGGCGAGCGGGAGGGATACGCAGTATTTT.

The chain combines TRBV25-1 with TRBJ2-3; 10 positions agree with TRBD1. Looked up from germline, CDR1 is MGHDK and CDR2 is SYGVNS. The CDR3 length is 15 residues. J was trimmed by 2 bases and V by 2 bases; bases with no gene match: 1. This CDR3 is CASSEGQGVTDTQYF. As DNA, the CDR3 is TGTGCCAGCAGTGAAGGACAGGGGGTCACAGATACGCAGTATTTT.

The chain employs TRBV29-1 and TRBJ2-7; TRBD1 agrees at 7 bases. Trimming removed 1 base from V and 2 bases from J; junction bases left unmatched: 5. This CDR3 spans 14 amino acids. Germline CDR1 and CDR2: SQVTM and ANQGSEA. The CDR3 DNA reads as TGCAGCGTTGAAGGGGTCACAGGGGCCTACGAGCAGTACTTC. Amino acid sequence: CSVEGVTGAYEQYF.

This chain uses TRBV30 with TRBJ2-5, with D possibly matching TRBD1 (5 bases). Between the trimmed V and J ends, which lost 0 bases and 2 bases, there was a span of 10 bases. Looked up from germline, CDR1 is GTSNPN and CDR2 is SVGIG (reference sequence). The CDR3 spans 14 residues. CDR3 DNA: TGTGCCTGGAGTGTAGGGGCCGGGCAAGAGACCCAGTACTTC. It translates to CAWSVGAGQETQYF. Combining the CDR3 with reference TRBV30 and TRBJ2-5 gives the whole variable domain SQTIHQWPATLVQPVGSPLSLECTVEGTSNPNLYWYRQAAGRGLQLLFYSVGIGQISSEVPQNLSASRPQDRQFILSSKKLLLSDSGFYLCAWSVGAGQETQYFGPGTRLLVL.

The chain recombines TRBV2 with TRBJ2-1; D perhaps matches TRBD2 (6 bases). The V end lost 5 bases, the J end lost 1 base, and 15 bases lay between the germline ends. Germline assignment: CDR1 SNHLY and CDR2 FYNNEI. CDR3 length equals 16 residues. CDR3 sequence: CASSQSGPVSYNEQFF. The CDR3 bases are TGTGCCAGCAGTCAAAGCGGGCCCGTATCCTACAATGAGCAGTTCTTC.

The table lists this clone with a few counts. The chain joins TRBV4-1 to TRBJ1-1; weak D call: TRBD1 (6 bases). V gave up 2 bases and J gave up 5 bases, with 18 bases separating them. This CDR3 is 16 amino acids long. The germline gives CDR1 MGHRA, CDR2 YSYEKL. CDR3 in DNA: TGCGCCAGCAGCCAATATTACAGGGCTCTCTTAACTGAAGCTTTCTTT. It translates to CASSQYYRALLTEAFF.

This chain joins TRBV12-5 and TRBJ2-7, with TRBD1 as a possible D gene (5 bases). The CDR3 runs 12 residues. V gave up 5 bases and J gave up 4 bases, with 9 bases separating them. The germline V gene has CDR1 LGHNT and CDR2 FRNRAP. The CDR3 loop is CASGTQGYEQYF. The CDR3 nucleotides read TGTGCTAGTGGTACCCAGGGTTACGAGCAGTACTTC.

The CDR3 DNA is TGTGCCAGCAACAAACCGGAGGACTACAATGAGCAGTTCTTC. Translation: CASNKPEDYNEQFF. The rearrangement links TRBV9 to TRBJ2-1, with D perhaps TRBD2 (5 bases). CDR1 and CDR2 (germline): SGDLS, YYNGEE. The CDR3 is 14 residues long. The V and J ends lost 6 bases and 3 bases respectively, with 13 bases between them.

V usage is TRBV5-6 and J usage is TRBJ2-3; unclear D gene. Per the germline V gene, CDR1 is SGHDT and CDR2 is YYEEEE. Trimming stripped 5 bases from V and 0 bases from J, with 13 bases between. The CDR3 spans 15 residues. In DNA form, the CDR3 reads TGTGCCAGCAGTTCTACTCGTATTAGCACAGATACGCAGTATTTT. It is translated as CASSSTRISTDTQYF.

The rearrangement uses TRBV5-1 and TRBJ2-1; D call uncertain. There are 15 residues in the CDR3. Germline V lookup: CDR1 SGHRS, CDR2 YFSETQ. V lost 5 bases, J lost 0 bases, and 12 bases lay in between. DNA for the CDR3: TGCGCCAGCAGTATAGATCGGAGCTCCTACAATGAGCAGTTCTTC. It codes for CASSIDRSSYNEQFF. Looking up the rest from reference TRBV5-1 and TRBJ2-1 gives the full variable domain: KAGVTQTPRYLIKTRGQQVTLSCSPISGHRSVSWYQQTPGQGLQFLFEYFSETQRNKGNFPGRFSGRQFSNSRSEMNVSTLELGDSALYLCASSIDRSSYNEQFFGPGTRLTVL.